The 12 T cell receptor beta chains below were found in one sample sequenced in a study of blood T cell repertoires in COVID-19. Sequencing used immunoSEQ multiplex PCR; TCRdb keeps in-frame clones, though not all of them. Among 100,000 to 150,000 clones listed, 75% to 85% were seen once. Sequenced sample: peripheral blood. All receptors derive from a woman aged 45 to 65 with acute or convalescent COVID-19.

CDR3 in DNA: TGCGCCAGCAGCCCGGGACTAGCGGACACAGATACGCAGTATTTT. Protein: CASSPGLADTDTQYF. This rearrangement joins TRBV4-1 to TRBJ2-3, with 11 bases that match TRBD2. J was trimmed by 2 bases and V by 4 bases; bases with no gene match: 2. The CDR3 has 15 residues. The V gene's germline CDR1 is MGHRA and CDR2 YSYEKL.

The V call is TRBV4-1, the J call TRBJ1-1; 7 nucleotides match TRBD1. Germline-derived CDR1 and CDR2 are MGHRA and YSYEKL. The CDR3 extends over 16 amino acids. Trimming at V came to 4 bases and at J to 2 bases, leaving 10 bases not matched to a gene. CDR3 sequence reads: CASSLKVTGVNTEAFF. DNA of the CDR3: TGCGCCAGCAGCCTAAAGGTAACAGGGGTTAACACTGAAGCTTTCTTT.

This clone was counted a few times. This chain joins TRBV2 and TRBJ2-7; possibly TRBD2 for D (7 bases). Germline values: CDR1 SNHLY, CDR2 FYNNEI. This CDR3 is 16 amino acids long. The germline V and J ends were trimmed by 6 bases and 6 bases, with 24 bases remaining between them. The CDR3, as DNA: TGTGCCAGCAGCCTGGACGGGGGGCTGGTTTCGCGCGAGCAGTACTTC. This codes for CASSLDGGLVSREQYF.

The chain couples TRBV14 to TRBJ1-4, with D possibly matching TRBD1 (5 bases). Germline V gene sequence: CDR1 SGHDN, CDR2 FVKESK. This CDR3 comprises 14 residues. The ends were cut back, 3 bases at V and 6 bases at J, with 11 bases in the middle. CDR3 nucleotides: TGTGCCAGCAGCCACGCAGGGATGTATGAAAAACTGTTTTTT. This encodes CASSHAGMYEKLFF.

The chain has TRBV2 and TRBJ2-3, with D perhaps TRBD2 (5 bases). V lost 8 bases to trimming and J lost 8 bases, with 8 bases between them. Germline V CDR1 and CDR2: SNHLY, FYNNEI. The CDR3 sequence is 10 residues long. CDR3: CASGSGTQYF. The CDR3 bases are TGTGCCAGCGGGAGTGGTACGCAGTATTTT.

This chain links TRBV6-5 with TRBJ2-7; 7 positions agree with TRBD1. Germline loops: CDR1 MNHEY, CDR2 SVGAGI. The CDR3 has 14 amino acids. V was clipped by 2 bases and J by 3 bases; unmatched bases: 4. CDR3 protein: CASSYRGPGYEQYF. DNA of the CDR3: TGTGCCAGCAGTTACAGGGGGCCTGGCTACGAGCAGTACTTC.

The genes are TRBV2 and TRBJ2-7, with 8 bases fitting TRBD2. J gave up 3 bases and V 4 bases, and 5 bases lay outside the gene matches. This CDR3 region has 14 residues. CDR1 is SNHLY and CDR2 is FYNNEI in the germline V gene. CDR3 in amino acids: CASSAGGGLYEQYF. CDR3 nucleotide sequence: TGTGCCAGCAGTGCGGGGGGGGGCCTCTACGAGCAGTACTTC.

The chain joins TRBV2 to TRBJ1-1; a weak D match, TRBD1 (6 bases). Trimming took off 6 bases at V and 4 bases at J, with 12 bases between the two ends. This CDR3 has 13 residues. Germline V gene lookup returns CDR1 SNHLY and CDR2 FYNNEI. The CDR3 region is CASRDRQATEAFF. For the CDR3, the DNA is TGTGCCAGCAGGGACAGACAGGCCACTGAAGCTTTCTTT.

The chain links TRBV5-1 to TRBJ1-4; tentative D call: TRBD1 (6 bases). The V end was cut by 4 bases, the J end by 3 bases, with 16 bases between. The CDR3 sequence is 16 residues long. Germline V CDR1 and CDR2: SGHRS, YFSETQ. As DNA, the CDR3 is TGCGCCAGCAGCCCCGGGTGGGGGGGCCCTAATGAAAAACTGTTTTTT. Amino acid sequence: CASSPGWGGPNEKLFF.

The chain joins TRBV12-5 to TRBJ1-1, with D uncertain. Trimming removed 7 bases from V and 1 base from J, with 13 bases in between. The CDR3 totals 14 residues. Germline loops: CDR1 LGHNT, CDR2 FRNRAP. The DNA of the CDR3 is TGTGCTAGTGCCACCCATCGGGGGAACACTGAAGCTTTCTTT. Translating gives CASATHRGNTEAFF.

The chain joins TRBV18 to TRBJ2-1, with TRBD2 matching 15 bases. The J segment lost 4 bases and the V segment lost 3 bases, leaving 4 bases of the junction unmatched. This CDR3 comprises 17 residues. Germline lookup yields CDR1 KGHSH and CDR2 LQKENI. The CDR3 here is CASSPPGTSGGYNEQFF. The CDR3 coding sequence is TGTGCCAGCTCACCTCCCGGGACTAGCGGGGGGTACAATGAGCAGTTCTTC.

V is TRBV10-2 and J is TRBJ2-7; the match to TRBD1 covers 7 bases. The CDR3 sequence is 14 residues long. With 7 bases clipped from V and 7 bases from J, the junction kept 13 bases outside the gene matches. Germline lookup yields CDR1 WSHSY and CDR2 SAAADI. The CDR3 sequence is CASKGQRLLGEQYF. In nucleotides, the CDR3 is TGCGCCAGCAAGGGACAGAGATTATTGGGGGAGCAGTACTTC.